A selection of T cell receptor beta chains follows, all from one sample in a study of blood T cells in healthy people across ages. TCRdb re-called the 5' RACE reads through MiXCR, storing one row per CDR3 protein. The repertoire holds 1.5 million to 2 million distinct CDR3 sequences, with about two fifths as singletons. Sample: blood. The receptor set was obtained from a human donor in good health. The CDR3 runs from the conserved cysteine through the conserved F or W. A D gene is named only where the DNA matches it firmly. The listing skips clone size in some rows; elsewhere it reads once, few, many or a size class.

abundance: few
v_gene: TRBV7-3
j_gene: TRBJ2-1
d_gene: TRBD2
CDR3nt: TGTGCCAGCAGCTTAAGGGGCCGTGGGGGGGAGAGCTCCTACAATGAGCAGTTCTTC
CDR3aa: CASSLRGRGGESSYNEQFF

abundance: .
v_gene: TRBV3-1
j_gene: TRBJ2-5
d_gene: .
CDR3nt: TGCGCCAGCAGCCAAGGATGGGCAGGGGAAGAGACCCAGTACTTC
CDR3aa: CASSQGWAGEETQYF

abundance: once
v_gene: TRBV7-2
j_gene: TRBJ1-2
d_gene: .
CDR3nt: TGTGCCAGCAGCTTAGGACAGACCCTCTATGGCTACACCTTC
CDR3aa: CASSLGQTLYGYTF

abundance: few
v_gene: TRBV7-7
j_gene: TRBJ2-1
d_gene: .
CDR3nt: TGTGCTAGCAGCTTAGATGCAGGGTCTAGTGAGCAGTTCTTC
CDR3aa: CASSLDAGSSEQFF

abundance: .
v_gene: TRBV4-1
j_gene: TRBJ2-7
d_gene: .
CDR3nt: TGCGCCAGCAGCCAGACCGGCCTGTCTGACGGGTCCTACGAGCAGTACTTC
CDR3aa: CASSQTGLSDGSYEQYF

abundance: few
v_gene: TRBV28
j_gene: TRBJ1-2
d_gene: TRBD1
CDR3nt: TGTGCCAGCAGTGGCCACAGGGGATCGTATGGCTACACCTTC
CDR3aa: CASSGHRGSYGYTF

abundance: .
v_gene: TRBV29-1
j_gene: TRBJ1-4
d_gene: .
CDR3nt: TGCAGCGTTGTGGGGGGCGATCATGAAAAACTGTTTTTT
CDR3aa: CSVVGGDHEKLFF

abundance: once
v_gene: TRBV7-2
j_gene: TRBJ2-5
d_gene: TRBD2
CDR3nt: TGTGCCAGTAGCGCCGGACTAGCGGGGGGTGAGCAGTACTTC
CDR3aa: CASSAGLAGGEQYF

abundance: few
v_gene: TRBV27
j_gene: TRBJ1-4
d_gene: .
CDR3nt: TGTGCCAGCAGTTTATCACGGGGTAATAATGAAAAACTGTTTTTT
CDR3aa: CASSLSRGNNEKLFF

abundance: once
v_gene: TRBV2
j_gene: TRBJ2-3
d_gene: .
CDR3nt: TGTGCCAGCAGTGAACCATATACGCAGTATTTT
CDR3aa: CASSEPYTQYF

abundance: few
v_gene: TRBV7-2
j_gene: TRBJ2-7
d_gene: TRBD2
CDR3nt: TGTGCCAGCAGCCGCAGGTCATCGGGGGGTTCCTCCTACGAGCAGTACTTC
CDR3aa: CASSRRSSGGSSYEQYF

abundance: .
v_gene: TRBV5-8
j_gene: TRBJ2-5
d_gene: .
CDR3nt: TGTGCCAGCAGCCCACGGTCGGTGGAGACCCAGTACTTC
CDR3aa: CASSPRSVETQYF

abundance: few
v_gene: TRBV15
j_gene: TRBJ1-2
d_gene: .
CDR3nt: TGTGCCACCAGCAGAGAACAACTTGGTGGCTACACCTTC
CDR3aa: CATSREQLGGYTF

abundance: .
v_gene: TRBV6-6
j_gene: TRBJ1-2
d_gene: TRBD1
CDR3nt: TGTGCCAGCAGTGCCCAAGGACAGGGGCCAAACTATGGCTACACCTTC
CDR3aa: CASSAQGQGPNYGYTF

abundance: .
v_gene: TRBV4-1
j_gene: TRBJ2-7
d_gene: TRBD2
CDR3nt: TGCGCCTGCAGCCAAGATAGCGGGACTAGCTCATCCTACGAGCAGTACTTC
CDR3aa: CACSQDSGTSSSYEQYF

abundance: once
v_gene: TRBV5-1
j_gene: TRBJ2-1
d_gene: .
CDR3nt: TGCGCCAGCAGCCTTTTTCCGGCCCTCGGGAATGAGCAGTTCTTC
CDR3aa: CASSLFPALGNEQFF

abundance: .
v_gene: TRBV20-1
j_gene: TRBJ2-7
d_gene: TRBD2
CDR3nt: TGCAGTGCTAGAGGGGGAGGGGCCGCGTCCTACGAGCAGTACTTC
CDR3aa: CSARGGGAASYEQYF

abundance: once
v_gene: TRBV4-2
j_gene: TRBJ2-1
d_gene: TRBD1
CDR3nt: TGTGCCAGCAGCCAGACCGGGACAGGGGGCCCTAATGAGCAGTTCTTC
CDR3aa: CASSQTGTGGPNEQFF

abundance: .
v_gene: TRBV6-6
j_gene: TRBJ2-7
d_gene: .
CDR3nt: TGTGCCAGCAGTTACAGTCGGCGCTACGAGCAGTACTTC
CDR3aa: CASSYSRRYEQYF

abundance: .
v_gene: TRBV4-1
j_gene: TRBJ1-5
d_gene: TRBD1
CDR3nt: TGCGCCAGCAGCCCTAAAGGGACAGGGGGCCAGCCCCAGCATTTT
CDR3aa: CASSPKGTGGQPQHF

abundance: few
v_gene: TRBV29-1
j_gene: TRBJ2-4
d_gene: .
CDR3nt: TGCAGCGTCCAAAAGACAGACGGGCAGTACTTC
CDR3aa: CSVQKTDGQYF

abundance: .
v_gene: TRBV6-5
j_gene: TRBJ1-5
d_gene: .
CDR3nt: TGTGCCAGCAGTGCCCGGGACGGCTACAATCAGCCCCAGCATTTT
CDR3aa: CASSARDGYNQPQHF

abundance: .
v_gene: TRBV7-2
j_gene: TRBJ2-1
d_gene: TRBD1
CDR3nt: TGTGCCAGCAGCAAGACAGGGGTTGAAGGTGAGCAGTTCTTC
CDR3aa: CASSKTGVEGEQFF

abundance: few
v_gene: TRBV6-6
j_gene: TRBJ2-5
d_gene: TRBD2
CDR3nt: TGTGCCAGCAGGAACGGACTAGCGGGGGGAAGAGAGACCCAGTACTTC
CDR3aa: CASRNGLAGGRETQYF

abundance: once
v_gene: TRBV3-1
j_gene: TRBJ1-1
d_gene: .
CDR3nt: TGTGCCAGCAGCCTAAGGGAGGGACACACTGAAGCTTTCTTT
CDR3aa: CASSLREGHTEAFF

abundance: .
v_gene: TRBV4-2
j_gene: TRBJ2-1
d_gene: TRBD2
CDR3nt: TGTGCCAGCAGCCGGGACGGGGGGACCTACAATGAGCAGTTCTTC
CDR3aa: CASSRDGGTYNEQFF

abundance: .
v_gene: TRBV20-1
j_gene: TRBJ2-1
d_gene: .
CDR3nt: TGCAGTGCTAGGTATCCCCTGGAAGATGGGCAGTTCTTC
CDR3aa: CSARYPLEDGQFF

abundance: few
v_gene: TRBV7-9
j_gene: TRBJ2-7
d_gene: TRBD1
CDR3nt: TGTGCCAGCAGCGTAGGCCCTCCAGGGGGCTCCTACGAGCAGTACTTC
CDR3aa: CASSVGPPGGSYEQYF